Below are 9 T cell receptor beta chains sequenced from a single sample in a study of metastatic and nonmetastatic thyroid tumors. TCRdb re-analyzed the PCR reads using MiXCR. Among 30,000 to 35,000 clones listed, 25% to 30% were seen once. No patient had received any treatment before thyroid surgery. Sequenced: blood. The receptors shown here come from a female donor with papillary thyroid cancer or a benign thyroid nodule (not recorded which). Some clones in this sample may be carry-over from other donors' samples.

This clone was detected a few times. The chain combines TRBV12-3 or TRBV12-4 with TRBJ2-1; the D gene is possibly TRBD2 (7 bases). V lost 5 bases, J lost 10 bases, and 21 bases lay in between. The CDR3 extends over 15 amino acids. The CDR3 loop is CASSPQVGGGGEQFF. The CDR3 bases are TGTGCCAGCAGTCCCCAGGTTGGGGGAGGGGGAGAGCAGTTCTTC.

This clone came up many times. V gene TRBV9 combines with J gene TRBJ1-2, with 8 bases lining up with TRBD1. V trimming: 4 bases; J trimming: 4 bases; junction bases outside the gene matches: 6. CDR3 size: 14 residues. Germline V gene sequence: CDR1 SGDLS, CDR2 YYNGEE. Written as DNA, the CDR3 is TGTGCCAGCAGCACCCAGCAGGGGGCCTATGGCTACACCTTC. As protein: CASSTQQGAYGYTF.

The rearrangement links TRBV11-2 to TRBJ2-7; D not resolved. Trimming pared 7 bases from V and 2 bases from J, leaving 12 bases between. The CDR3 consists of 13 residues. Germline-derived CDR1 and CDR2 are SGHAT and FQNNGV. The CDR3 loop is CASTSGEAYEQYF. CDR3 coding DNA: TGTGCCAGCACTTCCGGAGAAGCCTACGAGCAGTACTTC.

This clone was counted ten times or more. A read error may produce the germline difference seen at one junction end. V usage is TRBV7-7 and J usage is TRBJ2-1; either TRBD1 or TRBD2 may fit D (7 bases each). Germline assignment: CDR1 SSHAT and CDR2 FNYEAQ (reference sequence). The CDR3 is 15 residues long. The CDR3 nucleotides read TGTGCTAGCAGCTTAGGAGCAAGCGGGACAGATGAGCAGTTCTTC. It yields the protein CASSLGASGTDEQFF.

Only a few counts were recorded for this clone. The J gene is TRBJ1-2, the V gene TRBV6-1; D call uncertain. V lost 6 bases and J 8 bases, leaving 13 bases between the germline ends. The CDR3 spans 12 residues. CDR1 MNHNS and CDR2 SASEGT come from the germline V gene. The CDR3 DNA is TGTGCCAGCAGGCCCACATTAGGGGGCTACACCTTC. Its protein is CASRPTLGGYTF.

V gene TRBV6-6 combines with J gene TRBJ2-3; 14 bases are shared with TRBD2. V shed 10 bases, J shed 3 bases, and the junction held 15 bases outside the gene matches. This CDR3 is built from 18 residues. Germline V gene lookup returns CDR1 MNHNY and CDR2 SVGAGI (reference sequence). CDR3 in amino acids: CATNPGTSGGGVTDTQYF. As DNA, the CDR3 is TGTGCCACCAATCCCGGGACTAGCGGGGGTGGTGTGACAGATACGCAGTATTTT.

This clone has just a few counts. V and J are TRBV30 and TRBJ1-5; D gene unclear. Germline V gene data show CDR1 as GTSNPN and CDR2 as SVGIG (reference sequence). The CDR3 loop spans 17 amino acids. Trimming left V 3 bases short and J 1 base short, with 19 bases between. The CDR3 sequence: CAWSPGRVPGSNQPQHF. Written as DNA, the CDR3 is TGTGCCTGGAGCCCCGGTCGGGTACCGGGCAGCAATCAGCCCCAGCATTTT.

The chain recombines TRBV27 with TRBJ2-7; possibly TRBD1 for D (5 bases). CDR1 is MNHEY and CDR2 is SMNVEV in the germline V gene (reference sequence). This CDR3 comprises 14 residues. With 2 bases removed from V and 0 bases from J, the gap between germline ends came to 8 bases. Here the CDR3 DNA reads TGTGCCAGCAGTTTACAGGGTTACTCCTACGAGCAGTACTTC. Protein: CASSLQGYSYEQYF.

The sample holds many counts of this clone. CDR3 residues: CASSESWQTYEQYF. The DNA for the CDR3 is TGTGCCAGCAGTGAAAGTTGGCAGACCTACGAGCAGTACTTC. The chain links TRBV2 to TRBJ2-7; D call uncertain. From germline, CDR1 is SNHLY and CDR2 FYNNEI. V lost 2 bases, J lost 2 bases, and 10 bases lay in between. This CDR3 is 14 amino acids long.